This T cell receptor beta chain was documented in a study of prognosis after radiotherapy for stage I lung cancer. Background on the study: Radiotherapy: SBRT, 3 to 5 fractions, biologically effective dose at least 100 Gy. Stereotactic body radiotherapy was never combined with concurrent therapy in any patient. Regarding the study as a whole: Tumor specificity was not determined for the expanded TCR clones.

Genomic DNA provided the template from which TCR beta CDR3 was amplified by two-round multiplex PCR. With primers specific to each TRBV and TRBJ gene, the first-round PCR was performed. MiXCR, run by TCRdb on the multiplex PCR reads, gives a single entry per CDR3 protein. This sample has nearly 25,000 distinct CDR3 sequences; about 37% occur once, and the top ten carry around 62%. With regard to this clonotype: Antigen unknown.

The specimen was PBMCs, collected before or after stereotactic body radiation therapy (not recorded which). This TCR came from a donor aged 50 or older with non-small cell lung cancer.

CDR3 nucleotide sequence: TGTGCCAGCCCGTACCGGTACTTCAACGTGGTTGCGCGCCACTCCTACGAGCAGTACTTC. Encoded protein: CASPYRYFNVVARHSYEQYF. This rearrangement joins TRBV6-1 to TRBJ2-7; D call uncertain. Germline-derived CDR1 and CDR2 are MNHNS and SASEGT. CDR3 length: 20 amino acids. The germline V and J ends were trimmed by 8 bases and 0 bases, with 32 bases remaining between them.